This TCR beta chain was retrieved from a study of spatial heterogeneity in lung cancer. General study findings and limits: One measure, the expanded intratumoral alpha and beta TCR count, tracked tumor mutation counts.

Germline V gene lookup returns CDR1 SEHNR and CDR2 FQNEAQ (reference sequence). Trimming pared 4 bases from V and 6 bases from J, leaving 15 bases between. The CDR3 runs 14 residues. Details on this clonotype: Its antigen is undetermined. A library made for alpha chains picked up this beta chain off target, so its size means little.

TCRdb reanalysed the 5' RACE reads using MiXCR and keeps one entry per CDR3 protein. This table holds roughly 9,800 distinct CDR3 sequences, around 55% found once. Time point here: sample taken at primary tumor resection. The chain employs TRBV7-9 and TRBJ1-1; weak D call: TRBD1 (5 bases). This clonotype was sampled from a female donor with early-stage non-small cell lung cancer. Sequencing used lung tumor tissue, obtained at surgery. The chain's CDR3 is CASSSTSWGAEAFF. CDR3 nucleotides: TGTGCCAGCAGCTCCACCTCGTGGGGGGCTGAAGCTTTCTTT.